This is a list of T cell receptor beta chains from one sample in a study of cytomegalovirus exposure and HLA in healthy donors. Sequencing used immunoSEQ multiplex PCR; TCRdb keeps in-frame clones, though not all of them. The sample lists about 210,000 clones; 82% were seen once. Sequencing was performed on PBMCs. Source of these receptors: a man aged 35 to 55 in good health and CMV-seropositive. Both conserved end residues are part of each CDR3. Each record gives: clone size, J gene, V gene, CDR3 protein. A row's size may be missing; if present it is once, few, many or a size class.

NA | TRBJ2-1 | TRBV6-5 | CASSYSTSGRLNEQFF
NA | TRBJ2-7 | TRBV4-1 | CASSQVPPPSPYEQYF
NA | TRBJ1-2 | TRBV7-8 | CASSLLRTGNYGYTF
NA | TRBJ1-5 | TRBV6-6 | CASSYRQGGQPQHF
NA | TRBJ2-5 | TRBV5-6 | CASVQGPPRGPETQYF
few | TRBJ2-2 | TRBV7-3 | CASSYSSGTLTGELFF
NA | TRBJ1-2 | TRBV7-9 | CASSLVWEGNGYTF
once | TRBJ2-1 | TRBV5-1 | CASSLSGGSGVGYNEQFF
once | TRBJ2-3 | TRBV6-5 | CASTPGAGDADTQYF
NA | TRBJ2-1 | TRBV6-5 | CASSYERTGNNEQFF
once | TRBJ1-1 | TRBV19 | CASSIRVNTEAFF
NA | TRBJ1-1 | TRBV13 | CASSRLGDGEAFF
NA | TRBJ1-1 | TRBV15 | CATSREGRTEAFF
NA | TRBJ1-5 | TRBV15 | CATSRAGTGGDQPQHF
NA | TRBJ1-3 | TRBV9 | CASSAIGTGTGGSGNTIYF
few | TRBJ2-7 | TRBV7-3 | CASSLGGLSYEQYF
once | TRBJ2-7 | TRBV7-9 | CASSLGRISYEQYF
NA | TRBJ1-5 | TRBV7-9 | CASSPTGNQPQHF
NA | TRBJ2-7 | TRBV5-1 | CASSLAKTAFSYEQYF
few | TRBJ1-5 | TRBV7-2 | CASSLRGRQPQHF
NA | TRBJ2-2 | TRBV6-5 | CASSRQGRITGELFF
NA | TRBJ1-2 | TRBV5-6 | CASSWGTGQGYTF
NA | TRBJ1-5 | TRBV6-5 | CASSPDRVWDQPQHF
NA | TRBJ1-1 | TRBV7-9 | CASSLARGLNTEAFF
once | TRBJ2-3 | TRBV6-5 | CASSIGGTDTQYF
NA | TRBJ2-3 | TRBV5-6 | CASSLEPKRTDTQYF
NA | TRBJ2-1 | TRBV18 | CASSPMTSGAYNEQFF
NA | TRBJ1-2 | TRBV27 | CASSLKGQGNYGYTF
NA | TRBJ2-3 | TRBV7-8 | CASSFSLGQAARSDTQYF
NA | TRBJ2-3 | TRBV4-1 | CASSQASGGEGGDTQYF
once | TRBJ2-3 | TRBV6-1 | CASSQGSTDTQYF
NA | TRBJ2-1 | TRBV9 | CASSVEMSSYNEQFF
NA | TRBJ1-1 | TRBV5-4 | CASTNGLMNTEAFF
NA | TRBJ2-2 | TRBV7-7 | CASSSDRATGELFF
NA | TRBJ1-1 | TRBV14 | CASSQEAKGFGDTEAFF
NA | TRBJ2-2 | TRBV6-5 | CASRNPGQPHRELFF
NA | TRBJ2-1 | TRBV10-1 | CASSGSGTSGYNEQFF
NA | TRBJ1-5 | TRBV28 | CASRPYSNQPQHF
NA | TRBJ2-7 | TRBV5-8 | CASRKKAGLAWPYEQYF
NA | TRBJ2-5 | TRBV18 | CASSGQLRSQETQYF
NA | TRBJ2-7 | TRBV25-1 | CASSESGTAAYEQYF
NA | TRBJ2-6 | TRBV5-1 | CASSFGQSGANVLTF
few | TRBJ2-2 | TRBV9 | CASSAGWAGELFF
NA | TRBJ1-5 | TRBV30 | CAWAGGGLSQPQHF
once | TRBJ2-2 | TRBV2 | CASTGQNGELFF
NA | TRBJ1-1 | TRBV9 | CASSVGGQGNTEAFF
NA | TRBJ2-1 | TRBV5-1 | CASSLGTSGYNEQFF